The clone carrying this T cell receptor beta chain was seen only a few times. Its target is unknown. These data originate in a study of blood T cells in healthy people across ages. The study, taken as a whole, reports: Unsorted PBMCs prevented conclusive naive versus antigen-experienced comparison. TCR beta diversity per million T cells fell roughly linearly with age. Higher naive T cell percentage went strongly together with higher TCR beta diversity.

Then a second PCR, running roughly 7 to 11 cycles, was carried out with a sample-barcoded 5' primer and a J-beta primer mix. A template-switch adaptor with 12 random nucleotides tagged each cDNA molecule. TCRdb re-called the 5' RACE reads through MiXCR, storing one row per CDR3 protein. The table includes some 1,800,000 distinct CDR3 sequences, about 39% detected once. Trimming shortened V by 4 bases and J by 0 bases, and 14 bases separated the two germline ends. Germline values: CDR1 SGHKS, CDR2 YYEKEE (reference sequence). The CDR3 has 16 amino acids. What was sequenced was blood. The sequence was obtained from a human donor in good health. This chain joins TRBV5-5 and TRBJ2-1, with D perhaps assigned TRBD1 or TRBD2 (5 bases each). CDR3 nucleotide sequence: TGTGCCAGCAGCCCAGATGGGGGTACCTCCTACAATGAGCAGTTCTTC. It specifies CASSPDGGTSYNEQFF.